Below, one T cell receptor beta chain is given with its context. Germline assignment: CDR1 SNHLY and CDR2 FYNNEI. Trimming removed 8 bases at V and 5 bases at J, with 18 bases between. The CDR3 length is 14 residues. These data are taken from a study of control samples from healthy donors and cancer patients. The method was immunoSEQ multiplex PCR; TCRdb's version includes in-frame clones alone and lacks a portion of them. The data show fewer than 30,000 clones, just under 90% seen once. The rearrangement links TRBV2 to TRBJ1-1; perhaps TRBD1 as D (5 bases). The source of this sequence is a woman in her forties with lung cancer. Sequencing used PBMCs. The CDR3 spells CASVPGGGRTEAFF. The CDR3 region has the DNA TGTGCCAGCGTCCCCGGCGGGGGGAGAACTGAAGCTTTCTTT.